This T cell receptor (beta chain) was sequenced during a study of blood T cell repertoires in COVID-19. For the study at large: Spain, Italy and the United States supplied samples that represented acute and convalescent COVID-19. From T cells, B-cell-depleted T cells, or PBMCs came the material, which was cDNA or gDNA.

This CDR3 region has 14 residues. CDR1 SQVTM and CDR2 ANQGSEA come from the germline V gene. V was shortened by 6 bases and J by 2 bases, with 14 bases between the two germline ends. Authors' data handling: It was from reference gene primer amplification that nucleated cell counts were estimated. Data came from immunoSEQ multiplex PCR; TCRdb stores just in-frame clones and leaves some out. V, J and clone size derive from that table, while D and trimming were established from the DNA sequence. The sample shows tens of thousands of clones, around 86% of them seen only once. The sequenced sample was peripheral blood. The receptor was derived from a woman older than 75 with acute or convalescent COVID-19. The rearrangement uses TRBV29-1 and TRBJ1-3; perhaps TRBD1 as D (6 bases). The CDR3 loop reads CSVARDTAGNTIYF. The CDR3 DNA follows: TGCAGCGTAGCCAGGGACACGGCTGGAAACACCATATATTTT.